The 32 T cell receptor beta chains below all came from one sample that was sequenced in a study of identical twins. TCRdb re-analysed the 5' RACE reads in MiXCR, keeping a single row per CDR3 protein. The data contain fewer than 500,000 distinct CDR3 sequences, approximately 15% of them seen just once; the ten biggest clones take up around 0.98%. This sample also belongs to another study, concerning yellow fever vaccine responses in identical twins.

The sequenced material came from CD4+ T cells sorted from blood. The receptors originated from a woman between 18 and 29 years old in good health.

The J gene is TRBJ2-3, the V gene TRBV7-3, with TRBD2 matching over 8 bases. V trimming: 8 bases; J trimming: 8 bases; junction bases outside the gene matches: 12. CDR3 length equals 14 residues. Per germline, CDR1 SGHTA and CDR2 FQGTGA. This CDR3 is CASARGGDAATQYF. The CDR3, as DNA: TGTGCCAGCGCACGGGGGGGGGATGCGGCTACGCAGTATTTT.

The chain recombines TRBV29-1 with TRBJ2-1, with TRBD1 identical over 12 bases. CDR3 length: 15 amino acids. Germline values: CDR1 SQVTM, CDR2 ANQGSEA. The V segment lost 7 bases and the J segment 7 bases; nucleotides outside the gene matches: 11. The CDR3 region has the DNA TGCAGCGCCAATACACCGGGACAGGGGGCAAATGAGCAGTTCTTC. Its translation is CSANTPGQGANEQFF.

J is TRBJ2-7 and V is TRBV7-9; TRBD2 agrees at 13 bases. From germline, CDR1 is SEHNR and CDR2 FQNEAQ (reference sequence). The junction had 3 bases not matched to a gene; V was cut back by 0 bases and J by 7 bases. The CDR3 totals 15 residues. Here the CDR3 DNA reads TGTGCCAGCAGCTTAGCGACTAGCGGGGGGAGTGAGCAGTACTTC. Its protein product is CASSLATSGGSEQYF.

The rearrangement links TRBV15 to TRBJ2-2; D remains ambiguous. The length of the CDR3 is 12 residues. V lost 4 bases to trimming and J lost 6 bases, with 6 bases between them. Germline CDR1 and CDR2: LNHNV and YYDKDF (reference sequence). As DNA, the CDR3 is TGTGCCACCAGCAAGGAGTCCGGGGAGCTGTTTTTT. It encodes CATSKESGELFF.

The gene calls are TRBV7-2 and TRBJ2-3, with D possibly called TRBD1 or TRBD2 (6 bases each). Germline V gives CDR1 SGHTA, CDR2 FQGNSA. There are 12 residues in the CDR3. V lost 4 bases, J lost 8 bases, and 10 bases lay in between. CDR3 sequence reads: CASSSPGATQYF. In DNA form, the CDR3 reads TGTGCCAGCAGCTCCCCGGGGGCTACGCAGTATTTT.

The chain employs TRBV4-3 and TRBJ2-7; D gene ambiguous. The CDR3 loop spans 14 amino acids. V was clipped by 2 bases and J by 2 bases, with 10 bases between them. Germline V gene data show CDR1 as LGHNA and CDR2 as YSLEER. CDR3 sequence: CASSQSGGAYEQYF. CDR3 nucleotides: TGCGCCAGCAGCCAATCCGGTGGGGCCTACGAGCAGTACTTC.

The chain carries TRBV5-1 and TRBJ2-3; tentative D call: TRBD2 (5 bases). Germline CDR1 is SGHRS and CDR2 is YFSETQ. V was trimmed by 0 bases and J by 6 bases, leaving 11 bases between them. CDR3 length equals 14 residues. The CDR3 reads CASSLEVPGDTQYF. CDR3 nucleotide sequence: TGCGCCAGCAGCTTGGAGGTTCCGGGGGATACGCAGTATTTT.

This clonotype was detected only a few times. The J gene is TRBJ2-5, the V gene TRBV5-1; 8 bases are a match to TRBD2. Germline-derived CDR1 and CDR2 are SGHRS and YFSETQ. Germline trimming cut 1 base from V and 1 base from J; bases unmatched to any gene: 12. The CDR3 sequence is 18 residues long. CDR3 bases: TGCGCCAGCAGCTTGTTCTCCGCGGCTAGCGGGCGCCAAGAGACCCAGTACTTC. It codes for CASSLFSAASGRQETQYF. Full variable domain (remainder filled in from reference TRBV5-1 and TRBJ2-5): KAGVTQTPRYLIKTRGQQVTLSCSPISGHRSVSWYQQTPGQGLQFLFEYFSETQRNKGNFPGRFSGRQFSNSRSEMNVSTLELGDSALYLCASSLFSAASGRQETQYFGPGTRLLVL.

The CDR3 sequence is CASSLSGRSAEAFF. CDR3 DNA: TGCGCCAGCAGCTTGTCCGGAAGATCGGCTGAAGCTTTCTTT. This rearrangement joins TRBV5-1 to TRBJ1-1; D is undetermined. CDR1 is SGHRS and CDR2 is YFSETQ in the germline V gene. CDR3 length equals 14 residues. With 1 base removed from V and 6 bases from J, the gap between germline ends came to 13 bases. The full variable domain, in which reference TRBV5-1 and TRBJ1-1 provide the parts outside the CDR3, is KAGVTQTPRYLIKTRGQQVTLSCSPISGHRSVSWYQQTPGQGLQFLFEYFSETQRNKGNFPGRFSGRQFSNSRSEMNVSTLELGDSALYLCASSLSGRSAEAFFGQGTRLTVV.

The sample holds a few counts of this clonotype. The chain uses TRBV7-9 and TRBJ2-6; the D gene is possibly TRBD2 (5 bases). Germline CDR1 and CDR2: SEHNR and FQNEAQ (reference sequence). V lost 5 bases and J 0 bases, leaving 8 bases between the germline ends. The length of the CDR3 is 15 residues. The CDR3 coding sequence is TGTGCCAGCAGCCGCGGGTTCTCTGGGGCCAACGTCCTGACTTTC. Translating gives CASSRGFSGANVLTF.

This clonotype was seen a few times. The chain joins TRBV12-3 or TRBV12-4 to TRBJ2-1; 9 positions match TRBD1. Losses at the gene ends were 8 bases for V and 6 bases for J; bases not matched to a gene: 17. This CDR3 comprises 17 residues. In DNA, the CDR3 is TGTGCCAGCCGACCTTCTCACAGGGGGCGCATCTTCAATGAGCAGTTCTTC. Protein: CASRPSHRGRIFNEQFF.

V gene TRBV20-1 combines with J gene TRBJ1-3, with TRBD1 identical over 8 bases. This CDR3 comprises 14 residues. V lost 0 bases, J lost 5 bases, and 3 bases stayed unmatched. CDR1 DFQATT and CDR2 SNEGSKA come from the germline V gene (reference sequence). CDR3 DNA sequence: TGCAGTGCTAGAGATCAGGGGGCAAGAAACACCATATATTTT. It translates to CSARDQGARNTIYF.

This clonotype was picked up a small number of times. The rearrangement links TRBV5-1 to TRBJ1-1, with D possibly TRBD1 on 6 matching bases. The CDR3 consists of 14 residues. Germline CDR1 and CDR2: SGHRS and YFSETQ. V shed 3 bases and J shed 4 bases, with 13 bases lying between them. The CDR3 sequence is CASSYGQKTTEAFF. DNA of the CDR3: TGCGCCAGCAGCTACGGACAGAAAACCACTGAAGCTTTCTTT.

The table lists this clonotype with many counts. The genes are TRBV12-3 or TRBV12-4 and TRBJ2-7, with TRBD2 matching over 7 bases. The V and J ends lost 5 bases and 2 bases, in that order; junction bases with no gene match: 6. The CDR3 length is 14 residues. This CDR3 reads CASSGGGTAYEQYF. DNA for the CDR3: TGTGCCAGCAGTGGCGGGGGTACCGCCTACGAGCAGTACTTC.

This clonotype was observed a few times. The gene calls are TRBV20-1 and TRBJ1-3; 8 bases match TRBD1. Germline loops: CDR1 DFQATT, CDR2 SNEGSKA (reference sequence). CDR3 size: 14 residues. V lost 6 bases to trimming and J lost 4 bases; unmatched junction nucleotides: 8. DNA for the CDR3: TGCAGTGCCGCCGGGACAGGATCGGGAAACACCATATATTTT. This encodes CSAAGTGSGNTIYF.

This clonotype has a handful of counts. The chain recombines TRBV25-1 with TRBJ2-1; TRBD2 is a possible D gene (5 bases). CDR3 length: 14 residues. Germline V gene sequence: CDR1 MGHDK, CDR2 SYGVNS. V was pared by 2 bases and J by 8 bases, with 13 bases between. The CDR3 loop reads CASSEEVEADEQFF. The CDR3 DNA reads TGTGCCAGCAGTGAAGAGGTGGAGGCGGATGAGCAGTTCTTC.

This sequence joins TRBV20-1 and TRBJ2-7, with TRBD1 matching 8 bases. The CDR3 runs 15 residues. Germline CDR1 DFQATT, CDR2 SNEGSKA (reference sequence). V was pared by 5 bases and J by 5 bases, with 14 bases of the junction left unmatched. The CDR3 spells CSAHGFQGALDEQYF. CDR3 bases: TGCAGTGCTCACGGGTTCCAGGGGGCGCTTGACGAGCAGTACTTC.

This chain uses TRBV15 with TRBJ2-7; D may be TRBD1 (5 bases). V gave up 1 base and J gave up 0 bases, with 13 bases separating them. Looked up from germline, CDR1 is LNHNV and CDR2 is YYDKDF (reference sequence). This CDR3 has 16 amino acids. CDR3 DNA sequence: TGTGCCACCAGCAGAGGGGCAGCAGGGATCTCCTACGAGCAGTACTTC. Amino acid sequence: CATSRGAAGISYEQYF. Full variable domain (outside the CDR3, taken from reference TRBV15 and TRBJ2-7): DAMVIQNPRYQVTQFGKPVTLSCSQTLNHNVMYWYQQKSSQAPKLLFHYYDKDFNNEADTPDNFQSRRPNTSFCFLDIRSPGLGDTAMYLCATSRGAAGISYEQYFGPGTRLTVT.

The V and J genes are TRBV28 and TRBJ2-7; D may be TRBD1 or TRBD2 (6 bases each). Trimming stripped 11 bases from V and 3 bases from J, with 20 bases between. This CDR3 is built from 14 residues. Germline CDR1 reads MDHEN; CDR2 reads SYDVKM. CDR3 amino acids: CAGGSYRANYEQYF. CDR3 nucleotides: TGTGCCGGGGGGTCTTACAGGGCCAACTACGAGCAGTACTTC.

The chain links TRBV9 to TRBJ2-7, with D maybe TRBD2 (6 bases). V was trimmed by 0 bases and J by 6 bases, leaving 10 bases between them. Germline V lookup: CDR1 SGDLS, CDR2 YYNGEE. This CDR3 is 13 amino acids long. The CDR3 reads CASSVEAGSEQYF. CDR3 nucleotide sequence: TGTGCCAGCAGCGTAGAGGCGGGGAGCGAGCAGTACTTC. The variable domain in full, with the rest retrieved from reference TRBV9 and TRBJ2-7, is DSGVTQTPKHLITATGQRVTLRCSPRSGDLSVYWYQQSLDQGLQFLIQYYNGEERAKGNILERFSAQQFPDLHSELNLSSLELGDSALYFCASSVEAGSEQYFGPGTRLTVT.

The chain has TRBV6-1 and TRBJ1-1; 7 bases are shared with TRBD1. The CDR3 consists of 15 residues. V lost 7 bases, J lost 0 bases, and 8 bases stayed unmatched. Germline V gene data show CDR1 as MNHNS and CDR2 as SASEGT. CDR3 loop: CASKRQGAMNTEAFF. The CDR3 DNA reads TGTGCCAGCAAACGACAGGGTGCCATGAACACTGAAGCTTTCTTT.

V gene TRBV7-9 combines with J gene TRBJ2-5; 8 positions agree with TRBD1. V gave up 2 bases and J gave up 1 base; unmatched junction bases: 3. Germline CDR1 and CDR2: SEHNR and FQNEAQ (reference sequence). The CDR3 length is 15 residues. CDR3 bases: TGTGCCAGCAGCTTACCACAGGGGGGCCAAGAGACCCAGTACTTC. Its translation: CASSLPQGGQETQYF.

The V and J genes are TRBV6-2 or TRBV6-3 and TRBJ2-5; 7 bases match TRBD2. Germline trimming cut 6 bases from V and 4 bases from J; bases unmatched to any gene: 8. The length of the CDR3 is 14 residues. Germline loops: CDR1 MNHEY, CDR2 SVGEGT. CDR3 sequence: CASRGEGLPETQYF. The DNA of the CDR3 is TGTGCCAGCAGGGGCGAGGGACTACCAGAGACCCAGTACTTC.

This clonotype was observed a handful of times. The rearrangement joins TRBV3-1 to TRBJ2-4; 9 positions match TRBD1. Trimming took 1 base from V and 8 from J; bases not matched to a gene: 6. Germline loops: CDR1 LGHDT, CDR2 YNNKEL (reference sequence). The CDR3 is 15 residues long. This CDR3 reads CASSQGYRGRYIQYF. In nucleotides, the CDR3 is TGTGCCAGCAGCCAAGGGTACAGGGGGCGGTACATTCAGTACTTC.

This clonotype has ten or more counts. The chain is built from TRBV5-1 and TRBJ1-1, with D maybe TRBD1 (5 bases). Germline CDR1 reads SGHRS; CDR2 reads YFSETQ. The CDR3 sequence is 15 residues long. V lost 0 bases and J 0 bases, leaving 9 bases between the germline ends. The CDR3 nucleotides read TGCGCCAGCAGCTTGGTCCAGGGCGTGAACACTGAAGCTTTCTTT. This sequence encodes CASSLVQGVNTEAFF.

This chain joins TRBV3-1 and TRBJ1-4, with TRBD1 matching 7 bases. Per germline, CDR1 LGHDT and CDR2 YNNKEL (reference sequence). V was pared by 4 bases and J by 0 bases, with 8 bases of the junction left unmatched. CDR3 size: 17 residues. CDR3 in DNA: TGTGCCAGCAGCCGACTACAGGGGCTTGCAACTAATGAAAAACTGTTTTTT. Protein: CASSRLQGLATNEKLFF.

This clonotype has ten or more counts. The rearrangement joins TRBV2 to TRBJ1-1; D not certain. The CDR3 consists of 13 residues. Germline V gives CDR1 SNHLY, CDR2 FYNNEI. V lost 3 bases to trimming and J lost 1 base, with 6 bases between them. CDR3 in amino acids: CASSEEGNTEAFF. DNA for the CDR3: TGTGCCAGCAGTGAGGAGGGGAACACTGAAGCTTTCTTT.

The chain uses TRBV3-1 and TRBJ1-1, with a possible D match to TRBD1 (5 bases). The CDR3 runs to 16 residues. Per the germline V gene, CDR1 is LGHDT and CDR2 is YNNKEL (reference sequence). Trimming stripped 1 base from V and 1 base from J, with 13 bases between. CDR3 residues: CASSQGMGQRNTEAFF. CDR3 nucleotide sequence: TGTGCCAGCAGCCAAGGAATGGGGCAGCGGAACACTGAAGCTTTCTTT.

The CDR3 is CASIDRREAKNIQYF. The CDR3 DNA reads as TGTGCCAGCATCGACAGACGTGAAGCCAAAAACATTCAGTACTTC. The V and J genes are TRBV7-2 and TRBJ2-4, with TRBD1 as a possible D gene (5 bases). V lost 7 bases and J 0 bases, leaving 13 bases between the germline ends. Germline lookup yields CDR1 SGHTA and CDR2 FQGNSA. The CDR3 loop spans 15 amino acids.

This chain uses TRBV28 with TRBJ2-3, with 10 bases aligning to TRBD2. CDR1 MDHEN and CDR2 SYDVKM come from the germline V gene. This CDR3 has 15 amino acids. Losses at the gene ends were 10 bases for V and 9 bases for J; bases not matched to a gene: 16. The CDR3 protein is CATSLAGGTVKTQYF. The CDR3 region has the DNA TGTGCCACTAGTTTAGCGGGAGGAACCGTGAAGACGCAGTATTTT.

The chain links TRBV29-1 to TRBJ2-5, with 9 bases aligning to TRBD1. The CDR3 runs 13 residues. CDR1 is SQVTM, CDR2 ANQGSEA, per germline. The trim removed 6 bases at V and 4 bases at J, leaving 6 bases unmatched. The CDR3 DNA follows: TGCAGCGTCCCCGACAGGGGGGGAGAGACCCAGTACTTC. Its translation: CSVPDRGGETQYF.

This clonotype was seen ten or more times. The chain employs TRBV6-1 and TRBJ2-2; TRBD1 matches 7 bases. Germline V lookup: CDR1 MNHNS, CDR2 SASEGT. The CDR3 is 17 residues long. V lost 6 bases to trimming and J lost 5 bases; unmatched junction nucleotides: 15. The CDR3 spells CASSRKLRGQSTGELFF. The DNA for the CDR3 is TGTGCCAGCAGCCGGAAACTTAGGGGACAGTCGACCGGGGAGCTGTTTTTT.